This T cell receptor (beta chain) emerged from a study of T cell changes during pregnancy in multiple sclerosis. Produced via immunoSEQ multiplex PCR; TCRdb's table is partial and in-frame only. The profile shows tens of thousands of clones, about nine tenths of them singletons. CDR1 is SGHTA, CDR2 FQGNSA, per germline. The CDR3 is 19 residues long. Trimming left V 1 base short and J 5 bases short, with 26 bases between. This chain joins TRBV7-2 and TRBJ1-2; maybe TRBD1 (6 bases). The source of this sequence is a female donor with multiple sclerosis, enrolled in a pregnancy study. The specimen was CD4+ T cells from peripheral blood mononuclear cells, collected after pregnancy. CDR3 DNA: TGTGCCAGCAGCTTAGGCGTTCAGGGGACAAGGACTGGAGCTTATGGCTACACCTTC. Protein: CASSLGVQGTRTGAYGYTF. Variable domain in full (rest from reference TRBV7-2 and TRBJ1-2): GAGVSQSPSNKVTEKGKDVELRCDPISGHTALYWYRQSLGQGLEFLIYFQGNSAPDKSGLPSDRFSAERTGGSVSTLTIQRTQQEDSAVYLCASSLGVQGTRTGAYGYTFGSGTRLTVV.